The 20 T cell receptor beta chains presented below share a single source sample, sequenced in a study of CD8 T cells in ankylosing spondylitis. TCRdb called the 5' RACE reads again in MiXCR, with one record for every CDR3 protein. The data contain approximately 240,000 distinct CDR3 sequences, approximately 10% of them seen just once; the ten biggest clones take up less than 3%. Sequences were obtained from blood, either unsorted or a sorted T cell fraction (not recorded which). The receptors come from a male donor with ankylosing spondylitis or in good health (not recorded which).

The chain recombines TRBV7-9 with TRBJ2-4; D perhaps matches TRBD1 (6 bases). CDR1 and CDR2 from the germline V gene are SEHNR and FQNEAQ (reference sequence). Trimming left V 5 bases short and J 2 bases short, with 13 bases between. The CDR3 length is 15 residues. The CDR3 sequence: CASSPGATTKNIQYF. DNA of the CDR3: TGTGCCAGCAGCCCAGGGGCGACCACCAAAAACATTCAGTACTTC.

Ten or more counts support this clonotype. The J gene is TRBJ2-1, the V gene TRBV6-1; TRBD2 aligns across 8 bases. The germline CDR1 and CDR2 sequences are MNHNS and SASEGT. V gave up 4 bases and J gave up 8 bases; unmatched junction bases: 4. The CDR3 sequence is 13 residues long. The CDR3 here is CASSARGGDEQFF. CDR3 nucleotides: TGTGCCAGCAGTGCACGGGGGGGCGATGAGCAGTTCTTC.

This clonotype was observed many times. The chain combines TRBV6-1 with TRBJ2-7; the D is unclear. V was shortened by 2 bases and J by 2 bases, with 16 bases between the two germline ends. The germline V gene has CDR1 MNHNS and CDR2 SASEGT. This CDR3 comprises 16 residues. The DNA of the CDR3 is TGTGCCAGCAGTGAAACGGAAGTGGGGTACACCTACGAGCAGTACTTC. Protein sequence: CASSETEVGYTYEQYF.

Of note for this clonotype: A much larger clone differs by one base, so this may be a read error. The V gene is TRBV11-2, the J gene TRBJ2-7; the match to TRBD2 covers 11 bases. Germline V gene sequence: CDR1 SGHAT, CDR2 FQNNGV. The CDR3 has 17 residues. CDR3 sequence: CTSSLQISSGRNHEQYF. The DNA for the CDR3 is TGTACCAGCAGCCTCCAAATCTCTAGCGGGAGGAACCACGAGCAGTACTTC.

The rearrangement links TRBV6-4 to TRBJ2-1; D is perhaps TRBD2 (6 bases). Germline assignment: CDR1 MRHNA and CDR2 SNTAGT. CDR3 length equals 14 residues. V shed 4 bases and J shed 7 bases, with 14 bases lying between them. This CDR3 reads CASSADPAGNEQFF. Written as DNA, the CDR3 is TGTGCCAGCAGTGCCGACCCTGCGGGGAATGAGCAGTTCTTC.

This clonotype was counted ten times or more. J is TRBJ2-3 and V is TRBV30; 8 positions match TRBD2. Germline values: CDR1 GTSNPN, CDR2 SVGIG (reference sequence). V lost 3 bases to trimming and J lost 8 bases; unmatched junction nucleotides: 10. The CDR3 has 14 residues. DNA for the CDR3: TGTGCCTGGAGGGTAGCGGGGTCCCTTAGTACGCAGTATTTT. Translated: CAWRVAGSLSTQYF.

This clonotype was observed a single time. The J gene is TRBJ2-1, the V gene TRBV11-3; 7 bases match TRBD1. V was clipped by 5 bases and J by 3 bases; unmatched bases: 4. Germline CDR1 reads SGHNT; CDR2 reads YENEEA. The CDR3 is 14 residues long. This chain's CDR3 is CASSPWDSYNEQFF. The CDR3 nucleotides read TGTGCCAGCAGCCCCTGGGACAGCTACAATGAGCAGTTCTTC.

The chain recombines TRBV5-1 with TRBJ1-5; 9 nucleotides match TRBD1. Germline CDR1 SGHRS, CDR2 YFSETQ. V gave up 0 bases and J gave up 9 bases; unmatched junction bases: 4. This CDR3 has 14 amino acids. The DNA for the CDR3 is TGCGCCAGCAGCTTGGGACAGGGGGATCCGCCCCAGCATTTT. This translates into CASSLGQGDPPQHF.

The rearrangement joins TRBV6-5 to TRBJ1-1; tentatively, D is TRBD1 (5 bases). V shed 4 bases and J shed 2 bases, with 17 bases lying between them. The CDR3 runs 16 residues. Looked up from germline, CDR1 is MNHEY and CDR2 is SVGAGI. CDR3 in amino acids: CASSSTTRGYNTEAFF. CDR3 bases: TGTGCCAGCAGTTCCACCACTAGGGGTTACAACACTGAAGCTTTCTTT.

This clonotype was recorded many times. V gene TRBV21-1 combines with J gene TRBJ1-5. TRBV21-1 is designated a pseudogene. This CDR3 has 14 amino acids. CDR3 amino acids: CASSINKANQPQHF. The CDR3 DNA is TGTGCCAGCAGCATTAATAAGGCAAATCAGCCCCAGCATTTT.

This clonotype was detected ten times or more. This rearrangement joins TRBV12-3 or TRBV12-4 to TRBJ2-6; no clear D. V dropped 7 bases and J dropped 4 bases, with 5 bases sitting between them. CDR3 length: 12 amino acids. This CDR3 reads CASTPGANVLTF. The CDR3 region has the DNA TGTGCCAGCACCCCGGGGGCCAACGTCCTGACTTTC.

In its sample, this clonotype was seen many times. CDR3 nucleotides: TGTGCCTGGAGGGGGACTAGGGAAAACATTCAGTACTTC. It encodes CAWRGTRENIQYF. The rearrangement links TRBV30 to TRBJ2-4; 8 bases match TRBD2. This CDR3 region has 13 residues. V lost 3 bases and J lost 5; bases outside the gene matches: 3. Germline-derived CDR1 and CDR2 are GTSNPN and SVGIG (reference sequence).

The J gene is TRBJ2-1, the V gene TRBV29-1, with unresolved D. Trimming took off 5 bases at V and 8 bases at J, with 19 bases between the two ends. The CDR3 covers 14 residues. Germline V lookup: CDR1 SQVTM, CDR2 ANQGSEA. This chain's CDR3 is CSVKIALRKDEQFF. In nucleotides, the CDR3 is TGCAGCGTTAAGATAGCTCTGAGAAAGGATGAGCAGTTCTTC.

The CDR3 sequence: CASSWDRADTQYF. In nucleotides, the CDR3 is TGTGCCAGCAGTTGGGACAGGGCAGATACGCAGTATTTT. The chain uses TRBV2 and TRBJ2-3, with 9 bases fitting TRBD1. The CDR3 has 13 residues. The J segment lost 4 bases and the V segment lost 5 bases, leaving 1 base of the junction unmatched. Germline V gives CDR1 SNHLY, CDR2 FYNNEI.

V and J are TRBV20-1 and TRBJ2-7; weak D call: TRBD2 (6 bases). This CDR3 spans 15 amino acids. The V gene lost 0 bases and the J gene lost 5 bases, with 17 bases spanning the gap. Germline CDR1 reads DFQATT; CDR2 reads SNEGSKA (reference sequence). In DNA form, the CDR3 reads TGCAGTGCTAGAGATCAGGCGGGGACCGATGACGAGCAGTACTTC. It encodes CSARDQAGTDDEQYF.

This clonotype was counted many times. The DNA of the CDR3 is TGCAGCGCTGGACAGGGGGGAAACACCGGGGAGCTGTTTTTT. This sequence encodes CSAGQGGNTGELFF. This chain links TRBV29-1 with TRBJ2-2; 10 nucleotides align to TRBD1. Trimming cost V 7 bases and J 2 bases; bases outside gene matches: 4. Germline V gene lookup returns CDR1 SQVTM and CDR2 ANQGSEA. This CDR3 comprises 14 residues.

In nucleotides, the CDR3 is TGTGCCAGCAGCTCACTACTATCCCGGACTAGCTCACAAGAGACCCAGTACTTC. This translates into CASSSLLSRTSSQETQYF. The chain is built from TRBV7-6 and TRBJ2-5, with 8 nucleotides matching TRBD2. Germline V gene sequence: CDR1 SGHVS, CDR2 FNYEAQ. V lost 4 bases and J lost 2; bases outside the gene matches: 15. This CDR3 region has 18 residues.

This clonotype was found once. A clone one base away is much larger, so this may be a read error. The chain carries TRBV12-3 or TRBV12-4 and TRBJ2-3; D is perhaps TRBD2 (5 bases). The CDR3 sequence is 13 residues long. The CDR3, as DNA: TGTGCCAGCAGTCCCTCGGGAACAGATGCGCAGTATTTT. Translated: CASSPSGTDAQYF.

At least ten counts were recorded for this clonotype. The V call is TRBV12-3 or TRBV12-4, the J call TRBJ2-5, with 9 bases matching TRBD1. There are 14 residues in the CDR3. V shed 6 bases, J shed 5 bases, and the junction held 7 bases outside the gene matches. The CDR3 protein is CASRRDRELETQYF. The CDR3 nucleotides are TGTGCCAGCAGAAGGGACAGGGAGCTGGAGACCCAGTACTTC.

This clonotype was detected ten times or more. The chain uses TRBV6-2 or TRBV6-3 and TRBJ2-7, with no clear D. In germline, CDR1 is MNHEY, CDR2 SVGEGT. With 7 bases removed from V and 3 bases from J, the gap between germline ends came to 16 bases. This CDR3 is 14 amino acids long. CDR3 sequence reads: CASTRWVEDYEQYF. DNA for the CDR3: TGTGCCAGCACACGCTGGGTAGAAGACTACGAGCAGTACTTC.